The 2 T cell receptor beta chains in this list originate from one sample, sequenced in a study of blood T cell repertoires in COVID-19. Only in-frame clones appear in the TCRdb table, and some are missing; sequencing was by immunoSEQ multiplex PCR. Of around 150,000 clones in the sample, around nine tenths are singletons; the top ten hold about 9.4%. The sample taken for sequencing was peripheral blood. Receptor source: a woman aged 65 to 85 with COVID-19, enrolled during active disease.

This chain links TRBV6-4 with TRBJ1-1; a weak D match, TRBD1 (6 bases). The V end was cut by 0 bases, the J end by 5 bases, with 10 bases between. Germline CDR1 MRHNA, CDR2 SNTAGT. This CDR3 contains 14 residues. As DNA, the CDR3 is TGTGCCAGCAGTGACTCGGCAGGGGTTACTGAAGCTTTCTTT. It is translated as CASSDSAGVTEAFF.

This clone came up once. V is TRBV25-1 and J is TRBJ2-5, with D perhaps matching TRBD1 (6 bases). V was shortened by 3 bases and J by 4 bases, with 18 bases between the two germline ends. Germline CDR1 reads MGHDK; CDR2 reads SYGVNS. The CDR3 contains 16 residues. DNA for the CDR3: TGTGCCAGCAGTGATCCACTTCGGGGACACGGAGAGACCCAGTACTTC. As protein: CASSDPLRGHGETQYF.